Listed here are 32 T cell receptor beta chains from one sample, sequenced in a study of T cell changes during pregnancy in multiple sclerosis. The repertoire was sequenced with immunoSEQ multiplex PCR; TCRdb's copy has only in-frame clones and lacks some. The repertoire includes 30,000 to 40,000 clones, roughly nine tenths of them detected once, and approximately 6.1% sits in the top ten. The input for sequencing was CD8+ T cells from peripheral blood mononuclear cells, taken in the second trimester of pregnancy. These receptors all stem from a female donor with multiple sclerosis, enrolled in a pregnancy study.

The CDR3 nucleotides read TGTGCCAGCAGCTTAGCGGCAGCGGGAGGGGGCCAAGAGACCCAGTACTTC. Translating it yields CASSLAAAGGGQETQYF. This sequence joins TRBV7-6 and TRBJ2-5, with 10 bases that match TRBD2. Germline trimming cut 0 bases from V and 1 base from J; bases unmatched to any gene: 5. Germline CDR1 SGHVS, CDR2 FNYEAQ. The CDR3 contains 17 residues. Filled out from reference TRBV7-6 and TRBJ2-5, the complete variable domain reads GAGVSQSPRYKVTKRGQDVALRCDPISGHVSLYWYRQALGQGPEFLTYFNYEAQQDKSGLPNDRFSAERPEGSISTLTIQRTEQRDSAMYRCASSLAAAGGGQETQYFGPGTRLLVL.

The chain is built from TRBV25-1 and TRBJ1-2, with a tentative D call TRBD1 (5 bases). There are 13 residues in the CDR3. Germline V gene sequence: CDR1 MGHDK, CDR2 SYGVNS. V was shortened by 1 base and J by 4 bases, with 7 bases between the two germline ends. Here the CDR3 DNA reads TGTGCCAGCAGTGAATCAGGGTTCTATGGCTACACCTTC. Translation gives CASSESGFYGYTF.

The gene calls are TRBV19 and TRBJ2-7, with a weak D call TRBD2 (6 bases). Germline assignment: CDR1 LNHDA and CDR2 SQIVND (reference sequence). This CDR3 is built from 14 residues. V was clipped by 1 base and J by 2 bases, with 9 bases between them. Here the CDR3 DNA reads TGTGCCAGTAGTATAGGTAGCGGCACCTACGAGCAGTACTTC. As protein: CASSIGSGTYEQYF.

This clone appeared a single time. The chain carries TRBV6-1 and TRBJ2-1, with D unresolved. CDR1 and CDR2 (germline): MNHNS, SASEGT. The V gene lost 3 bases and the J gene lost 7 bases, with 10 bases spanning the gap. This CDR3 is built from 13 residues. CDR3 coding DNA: TGTGCCAGCAGTGACCCCGGTTGGAATGAGCAGTTCTTC. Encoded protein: CASSDPGWNEQFF.

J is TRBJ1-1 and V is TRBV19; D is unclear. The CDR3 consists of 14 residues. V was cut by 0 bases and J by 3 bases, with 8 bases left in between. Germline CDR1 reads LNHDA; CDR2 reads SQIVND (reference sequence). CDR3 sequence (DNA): TGTGCCAGTAGTATAGAAGCGGGTTACACTGAAGCTTTCTTT. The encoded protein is CASSIEAGYTEAFF.

CDR3 sequence (DNA): TGTGCCAGCAGCCTAAAGGGGGTACGAGAGACCCAGTACTTC. It specifies CASSLKGVRETQYF. The rearrangement uses TRBV7-6 and TRBJ2-5, with D maybe TRBD1 (6 bases). Trimming removed 5 bases at V and 4 bases at J, with 14 bases between. Germline CDR1 reads SGHVS; CDR2 reads FNYEAQ. This CDR3 contains 14 residues.

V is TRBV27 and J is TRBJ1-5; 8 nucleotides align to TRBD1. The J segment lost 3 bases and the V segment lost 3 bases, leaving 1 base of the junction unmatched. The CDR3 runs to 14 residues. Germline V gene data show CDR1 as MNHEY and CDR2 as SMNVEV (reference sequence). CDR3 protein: CASSFRGPNQPQHF. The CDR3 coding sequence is TGTGCCAGCAGTTTCAGGGGGCCCAATCAGCCCCAGCATTTT.

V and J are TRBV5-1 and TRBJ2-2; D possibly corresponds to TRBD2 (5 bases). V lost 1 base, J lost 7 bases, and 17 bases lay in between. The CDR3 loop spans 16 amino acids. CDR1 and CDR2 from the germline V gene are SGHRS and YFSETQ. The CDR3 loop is CASSLWIGNMGGELFF. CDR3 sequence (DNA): TGCGCCAGCAGCTTGTGGATCGGGAACATGGGCGGGGAGCTGTTTTTT.

The CDR3 spells CASSLRQGAYEQYF. The DNA of the CDR3 is TGTGCCAGCAGCTTACGACAGGGGGCCTACGAGCAGTACTTC. The J gene is TRBJ2-7, the V gene TRBV7-9; TRBD1 aligns across 9 bases. V was pared by 2 bases and J by 2 bases, with 1 base of the junction left unmatched. The length of the CDR3 is 14 residues. From germline, CDR1 is SEHNR and CDR2 FQNEAQ (reference sequence).

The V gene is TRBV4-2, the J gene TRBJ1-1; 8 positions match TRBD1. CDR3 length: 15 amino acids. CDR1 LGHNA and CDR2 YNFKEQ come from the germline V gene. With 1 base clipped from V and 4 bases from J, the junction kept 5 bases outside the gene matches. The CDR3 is CASSQAGQGSTEAFF. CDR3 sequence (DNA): TGTGCCAGCAGCCAAGCCGGACAGGGTAGCACTGAAGCTTTCTTT.

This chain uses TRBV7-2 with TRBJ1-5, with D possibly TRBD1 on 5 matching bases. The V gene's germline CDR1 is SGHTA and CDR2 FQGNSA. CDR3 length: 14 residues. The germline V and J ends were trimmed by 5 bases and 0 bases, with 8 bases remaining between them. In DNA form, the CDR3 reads TGTGCCAGCAGCCCGACAGATAGCAATCAGCCCCAGCATTTT. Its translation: CASSPTDSNQPQHF.

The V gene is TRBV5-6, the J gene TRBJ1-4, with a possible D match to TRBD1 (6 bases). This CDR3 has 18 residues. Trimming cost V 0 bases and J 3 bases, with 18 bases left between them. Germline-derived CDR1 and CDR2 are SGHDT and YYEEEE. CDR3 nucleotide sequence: TGTGCCAGCAGCTTGGCCTTACGGCAGGGGACATCTAATGAAAAACTGTTTTTT. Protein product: CASSLALRQGTSNEKLFF.

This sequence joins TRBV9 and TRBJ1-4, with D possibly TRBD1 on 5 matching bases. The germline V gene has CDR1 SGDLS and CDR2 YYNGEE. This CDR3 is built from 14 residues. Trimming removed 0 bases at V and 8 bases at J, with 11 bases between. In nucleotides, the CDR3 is TGTGCCAGCAGCGTAGGGGGCATTCGGGAAAAACTGTTTTTT. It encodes CASSVGGIREKLFF.

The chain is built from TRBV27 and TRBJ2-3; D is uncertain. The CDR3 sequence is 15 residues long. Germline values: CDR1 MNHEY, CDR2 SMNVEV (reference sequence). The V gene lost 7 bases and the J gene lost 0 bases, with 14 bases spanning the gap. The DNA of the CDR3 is TGTGCCAGCACTCCTTTGTATACTAGCACAGATACGCAGTATTTT. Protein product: CASTPLYTSTDTQYF.

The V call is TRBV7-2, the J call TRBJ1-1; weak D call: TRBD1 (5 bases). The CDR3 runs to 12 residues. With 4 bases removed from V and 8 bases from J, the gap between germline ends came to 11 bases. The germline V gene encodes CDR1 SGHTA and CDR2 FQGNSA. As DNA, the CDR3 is TGTGCCAGCAGCTCCTGGGGCTGGGAAGCTTTCTTT. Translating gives CASSSWGWEAFF.

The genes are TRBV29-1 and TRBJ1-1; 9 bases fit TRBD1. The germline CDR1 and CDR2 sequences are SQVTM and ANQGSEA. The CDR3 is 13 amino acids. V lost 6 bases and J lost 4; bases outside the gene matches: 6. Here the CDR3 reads CSVASTGGTEAFF. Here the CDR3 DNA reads TGCAGCGTCGCTTCGACAGGGGGCACTGAAGCTTTCTTT.

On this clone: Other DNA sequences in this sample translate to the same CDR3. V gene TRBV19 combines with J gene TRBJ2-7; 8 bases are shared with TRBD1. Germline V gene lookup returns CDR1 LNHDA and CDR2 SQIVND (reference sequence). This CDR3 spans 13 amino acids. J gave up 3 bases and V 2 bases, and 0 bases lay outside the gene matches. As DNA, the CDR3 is TGTGCCAGTAGTATAACAGGGGGCTACGAGCAGTACTTC. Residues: CASSITGGYEQYF.

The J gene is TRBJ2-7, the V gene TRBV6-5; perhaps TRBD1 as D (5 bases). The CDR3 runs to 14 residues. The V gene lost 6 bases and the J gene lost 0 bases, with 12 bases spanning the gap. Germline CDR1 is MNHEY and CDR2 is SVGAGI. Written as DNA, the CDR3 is TGTGCCAGCAGCCAGGGTGCAGTCTCCTACGAGCAGTACTTC. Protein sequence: CASSQGAVSYEQYF.

The CDR3 protein is CASSRRGFSNQPQHF. DNA for the CDR3: TGTGCCAGCAGTCGGCGAGGGTTTAGCAATCAGCCCCAGCATTTT. J is TRBJ1-5 and V is TRBV28; D gene uncertain. CDR1 and CDR2 (germline): MDHEN, SYDVKM. This CDR3 region has 15 residues. V was clipped by 5 bases and J by 0 bases, with 11 bases between them.

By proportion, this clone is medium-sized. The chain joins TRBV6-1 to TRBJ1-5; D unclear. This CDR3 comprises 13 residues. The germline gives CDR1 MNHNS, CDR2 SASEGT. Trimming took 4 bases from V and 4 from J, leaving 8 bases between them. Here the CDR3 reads CASSGGENQPQHF. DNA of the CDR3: TGTGCCAGCAGTGGCGGGGAGAATCAGCCCCAGCATTTT.

This CDR3 reads CASSDNLGADTQYF. CDR3 in DNA: TGTGCCAGCAGCGATAACCTCGGAGCAGATACGCAGTATTTT. J is TRBJ2-3 and V is TRBV7-7; D ambiguous. Per the germline V gene, CDR1 is SSHAT and CDR2 is FNYEAQ (reference sequence). The CDR3 sequence is 14 residues long. Deletions cut 5 bases from V and 4 bases from J, with 13 bases between.

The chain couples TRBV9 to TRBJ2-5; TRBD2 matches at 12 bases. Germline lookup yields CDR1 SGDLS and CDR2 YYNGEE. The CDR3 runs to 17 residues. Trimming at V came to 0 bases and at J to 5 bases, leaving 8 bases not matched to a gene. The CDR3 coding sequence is TGTGCCAGCAGCGTAGCGGCTAGCGGGGGGGCAGAGGAGACCCAGTACTTC. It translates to CASSVAASGGAEETQYF.

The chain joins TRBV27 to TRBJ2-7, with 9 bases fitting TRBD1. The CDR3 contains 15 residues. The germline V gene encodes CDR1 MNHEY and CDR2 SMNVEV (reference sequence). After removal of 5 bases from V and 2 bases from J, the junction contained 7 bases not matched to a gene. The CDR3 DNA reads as TGTGCCAGCAGTGTGACAGGGGGTGGTCCCTACGAGCAGTACTTC. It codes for CASSVTGGGPYEQYF.

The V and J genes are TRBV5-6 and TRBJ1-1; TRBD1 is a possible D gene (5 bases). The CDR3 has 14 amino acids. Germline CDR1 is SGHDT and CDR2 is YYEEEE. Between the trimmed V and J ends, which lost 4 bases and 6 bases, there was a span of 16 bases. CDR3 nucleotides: TGTGCCAGCAGCGACGGGACTACCGGTCCTGAAGCTTTCTTT. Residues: CASSDGTTGPEAFF.

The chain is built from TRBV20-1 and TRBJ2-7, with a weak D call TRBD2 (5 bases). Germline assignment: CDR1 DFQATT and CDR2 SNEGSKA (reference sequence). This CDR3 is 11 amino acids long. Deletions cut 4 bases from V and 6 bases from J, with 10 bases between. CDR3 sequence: CSANRGSEQYF. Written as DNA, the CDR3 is TGCAGTGCTAACCGAGGGAGCGAGCAGTACTTC.

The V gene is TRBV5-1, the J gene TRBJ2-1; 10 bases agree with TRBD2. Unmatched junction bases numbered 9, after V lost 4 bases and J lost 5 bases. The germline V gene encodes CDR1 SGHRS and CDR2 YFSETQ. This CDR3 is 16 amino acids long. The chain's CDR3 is CASSRRGSGRDNEQFF. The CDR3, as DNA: TGCGCCAGCAGCCGCCGGGGGAGCGGGAGGGACAATGAGCAGTTCTTC.

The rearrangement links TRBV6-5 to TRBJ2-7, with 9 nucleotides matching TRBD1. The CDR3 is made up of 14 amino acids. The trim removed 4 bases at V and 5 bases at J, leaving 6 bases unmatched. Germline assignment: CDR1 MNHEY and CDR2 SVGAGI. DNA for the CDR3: TGTGCCAGCAGTTTCACAGGGGGCTACCACGAGCAGTACTTC. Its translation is CASSFTGGYHEQYF.

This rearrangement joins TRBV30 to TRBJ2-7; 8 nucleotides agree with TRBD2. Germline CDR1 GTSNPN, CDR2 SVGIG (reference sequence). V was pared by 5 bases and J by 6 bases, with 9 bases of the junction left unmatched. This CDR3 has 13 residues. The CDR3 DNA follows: TGTGCCTGGGGGAGCGGGGGACTCTCCGAGCAGTACTTC. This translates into CAWGSGGLSEQYF.

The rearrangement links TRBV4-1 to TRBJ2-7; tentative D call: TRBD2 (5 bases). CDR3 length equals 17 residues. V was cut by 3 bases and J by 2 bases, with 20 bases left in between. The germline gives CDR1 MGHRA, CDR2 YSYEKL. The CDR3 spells CASSQPPDQPGTYEQYF. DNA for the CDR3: TGCGCCAGCAGCCAGCCCCCCGATCAGCCCGGGACCTACGAGCAGTACTTC.

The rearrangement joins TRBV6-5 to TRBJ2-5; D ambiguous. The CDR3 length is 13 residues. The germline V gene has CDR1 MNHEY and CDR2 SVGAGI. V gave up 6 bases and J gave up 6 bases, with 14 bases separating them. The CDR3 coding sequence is TGTGCCAGCAGCAACACCCAGGTTCAGACCCAGTACTTC. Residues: CASSNTQVQTQYF.

CDR3 DNA: TGTGCCAGCAGCTTAGAGGAGCGGGACTATGGCTACACCTTC. As protein: CASSLEERDYGYTF. The chain carries TRBV7-2 and TRBJ1-2; no clear D. Trimming cost V 1 base and J 3 bases, with 9 bases left between them. The CDR3 sequence is 14 residues long. CDR1 is SGHTA and CDR2 is FQGNSA in the germline V gene.

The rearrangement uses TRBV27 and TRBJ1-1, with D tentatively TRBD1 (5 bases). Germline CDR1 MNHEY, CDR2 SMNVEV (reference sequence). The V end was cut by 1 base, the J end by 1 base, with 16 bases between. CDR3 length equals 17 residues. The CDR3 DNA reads TGTGCCAGCAGTTTATTTTGGGGCGCCGGGGGGAACACTGAAGCTTTCTTT. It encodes CASSLFWGAGGNTEAFF.